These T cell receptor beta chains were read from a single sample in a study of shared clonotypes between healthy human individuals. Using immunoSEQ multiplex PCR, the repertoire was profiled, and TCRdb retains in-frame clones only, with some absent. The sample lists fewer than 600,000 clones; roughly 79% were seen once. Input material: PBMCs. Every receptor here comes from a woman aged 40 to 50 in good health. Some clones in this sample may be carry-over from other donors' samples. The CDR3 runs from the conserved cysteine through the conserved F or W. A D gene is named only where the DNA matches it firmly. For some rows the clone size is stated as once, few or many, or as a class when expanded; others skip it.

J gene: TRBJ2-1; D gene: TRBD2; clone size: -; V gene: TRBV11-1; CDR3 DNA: TGTGCCAGCAGCCCAGGACTAGCCCACTCCTACAATGAGCAGTTCTTC; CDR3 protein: CASSPGLAHSYNEQFF
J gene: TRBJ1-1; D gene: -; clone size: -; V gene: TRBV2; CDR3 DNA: TGTGCCAGTAATCCGGAGGGCGCGGCCACTGAAGCTTTCTTT; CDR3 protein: CASNPEGAATEAFF
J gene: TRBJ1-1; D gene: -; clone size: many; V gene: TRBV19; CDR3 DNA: TGTGCCAGTAGTCCTCGGGGAGACGGTGAAGCTTTCTTT; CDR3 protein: CASSPRGDGEAFF
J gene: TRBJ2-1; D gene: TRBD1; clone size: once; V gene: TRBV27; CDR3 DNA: TGTGCCAGCAGTCCTTCCCGGGACAGGATTTACAATGAGCAGTTCTTC; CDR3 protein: CASSPSRDRIYNEQFF
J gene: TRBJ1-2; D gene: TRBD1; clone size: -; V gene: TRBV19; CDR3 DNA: TGTGCCAGTACCCGGGACAGGGACGTCGGTGGCTACACCTTC; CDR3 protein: CASTRDRDVGGYTF
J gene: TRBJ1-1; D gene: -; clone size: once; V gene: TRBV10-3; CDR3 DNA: TGTACCATAGCGACAGGTAGTGACACTGAAGCTTTCTTT; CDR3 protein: CTIATGSDTEAFF
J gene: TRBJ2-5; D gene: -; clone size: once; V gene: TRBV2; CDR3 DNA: TGTGCCAGCAGTAGGGACGGCCAAGAGACCCAGTACTTC; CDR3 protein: CASSRDGQETQYF
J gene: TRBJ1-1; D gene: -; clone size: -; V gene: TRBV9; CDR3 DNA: TGTGCCAGCAGCGTAGATTGGGGAGGCACTGAAGCTTTCTTT; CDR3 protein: CASSVDWGGTEAFF
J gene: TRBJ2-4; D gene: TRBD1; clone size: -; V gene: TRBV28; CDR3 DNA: TGTGCCAGCGGGAGCCGGGACAGGGGAATGATTCAGTACTTC; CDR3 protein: CASGSRDRGMIQYF
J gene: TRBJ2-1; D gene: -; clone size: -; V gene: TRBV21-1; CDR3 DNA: TGTGCCAGCAGTGGGAACCGTCTAGCGATTTCAAATGAGCAGTTCTTC; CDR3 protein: CASSGNRLAISNEQFF
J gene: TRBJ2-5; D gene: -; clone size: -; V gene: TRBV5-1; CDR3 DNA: TGCGCCAGCAGCTCGGAGACAGGCTTGGGAGAGACCCAGTACTTC; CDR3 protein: CASSSETGLGETQYF
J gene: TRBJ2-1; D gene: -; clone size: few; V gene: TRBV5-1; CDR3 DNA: TGCGCCAGCAGCTTGGAAGGGGATCTATACAATGAGCAGTTCTTC; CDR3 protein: CASSLEGDLYNEQFF
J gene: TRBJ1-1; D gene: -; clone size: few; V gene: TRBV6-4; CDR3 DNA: TGTGCCAGCAGTGGCACTCTAACACGACACCTTAACACTGAAGCTTTCTTT; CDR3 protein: CASSGTLTRHLNTEAFF
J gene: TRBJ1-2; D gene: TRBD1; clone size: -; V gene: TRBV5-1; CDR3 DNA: TGCGCCAGCAGCTTGGTTCAGGGGGACTATGGCTACACCTTC; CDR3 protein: CASSLVQGDYGYTF
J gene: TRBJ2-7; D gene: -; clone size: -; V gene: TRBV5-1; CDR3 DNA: TGCGCCAGCAGCTACGGGGCGGCCTCCTACGAGCAGTACTTC; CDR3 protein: CASSYGAASYEQYF
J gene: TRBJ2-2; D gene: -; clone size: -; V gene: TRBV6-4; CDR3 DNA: TGTGCCAGCAGTGACTCAGAAACCGGGGAGCTGTTTTTT; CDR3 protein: CASSDSETGELFF
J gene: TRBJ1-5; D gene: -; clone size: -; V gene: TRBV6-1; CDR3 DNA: TGTGCCAGCAGAGGCCCCTATAGCAATCAGCCCCAGCATTTT; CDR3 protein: CASRGPYSNQPQHF
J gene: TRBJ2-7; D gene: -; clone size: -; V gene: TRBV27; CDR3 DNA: TGTGCCAGCAGTTCAGCGGCAACCTACGAGCAGTACTTC; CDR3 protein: CASSSAATYEQYF
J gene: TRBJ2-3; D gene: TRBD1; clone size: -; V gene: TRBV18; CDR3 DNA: TGTGCCAGCTCAGCAAACAGGGGCCGCACAGATACGCAGTATTTT; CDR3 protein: CASSANRGRTDTQYF
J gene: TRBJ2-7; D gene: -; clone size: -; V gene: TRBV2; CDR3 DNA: TGTGCCAGCAGTTCCCCCCTCTCCTTC; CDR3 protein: CASSSPLSF